The clone carrying this T cell receptor beta chain was detected only once. Its antigen is currently unknown. Profiled with immunoSEQ multiplex PCR; TCRdb holds only in-frame clones, not every one. The sample holds 150,000 or so clones, approximately 91% seen once. The sample is drawn from a study of T cell responses to AZD1222 COVID-19 vaccine. Study-wide findings and caveats: Nearly half of the spike-specific TCRs reportedly recognize variant regions that carry no mutations.

CDR3 length: 17 amino acids. V shed 0 bases, J shed 4 bases, and the junction held 5 bases outside the gene matches. The germline V gene has CDR1 SGHAT and CDR2 FQNNGV. This clonotype was sampled from an adult in good health. This specimen was peripheral blood, taken on day 0 of AZD1222 vaccination. This chain uses TRBV11-2 with TRBJ2-2; 10 nucleotides agree with TRBD1. The CDR3 sequence: CASSLEGQGEVTGELFF. Written as DNA, the CDR3 is TGTGCCAGCAGCTTAGAAGGACAGGGGGAGGTCACCGGGGAGCTGTTTTTT. The full variable domain, rest sourced from reference TRBV11-2 and TRBJ2-2, is EAGVAQSPRYKIIEKRQSVAFWCNPISGHATLYWYQQILGQGPKLLIQFQNNGVVDDSQLPKDRFSAERLKGVDSTLKIQPAKLEDSAVYLCASSLEGQGEVTGELFFGEGSRLTVL.